The TCR beta chain described here comes from a study of cytomegalovirus exposure and HLA in healthy donors. Study outcomes and limitations: The likely origin of a cluster of highly shared sequence variants was a sequencing artifact. Later work associated around 18,000 TCR beta sequences with HLA alleles at 0.05 false discovery rate. According to an earlier analysis, most TCR beta V segments yielded productive rearrangements about 87% or about 30% of the time. Evidence from a later analysis indicated that most CMV-associated TCR beta chains looked HLA-restricted.

With respect to this clone: Its specificity is unknown.

The V segment lost 5 bases and the J segment 5 bases; nucleotides outside the gene matches: 9. CDR1 is SGHAT, CDR2 FQDESV, per germline (reference sequence). The CDR3 sequence is 14 residues long. The study ran its PCR with 60 Vbeta and 13 Jbeta primers. Assay used: immunoSEQ multiplex PCR; TCRdb lists only in-frame clones, some missing. The data show about 170,000 clones, with roughly 70% seen just once and 7% to 7.5% held by the top ten. The chain carries TRBV11-1 and TRBJ2-7; 7 nucleotides match TRBD2. The sample was PBMCs. The sequence was collected from a middle-aged man in good health and CMV-seropositive. The CDR3 nucleotides read TGTGCCAGCAGCCCCGAGACTAGCTTCGACGAGCAGTACTTC. It codes for CASSPETSFDEQYF.